This note documents a single T cell receptor beta chain sequence. Its antigen is unknown. No base quality values were provided; no much bigger clone lies one nucleotide off. This sample was taken from a study of cytomegalovirus exposure and HLA in healthy donors (dated by TCRdb to about 2017). About the investigation overall: According to a later analysis, the 100 to 150 validation repertoires were produced on the same platform as the 666 repertoires of the first cohort. The study was designed to test whether signatures of past pathogen exposure could be identified by cataloging public T cell receptors. A separate validation cohort of 100 to 150 different subjects was used in addition to the approximately 610-subject first cohort. To predict cytomegalovirus infection status, the study combined high-throughput TCR immunosequencing, statistical association of individual TCRs with disease status, and machine learning. What the study reported, not specific to this receptor: The validation cohort had no HLA typing available for a later analysis, so co-occurrence within that cohort was assessed over all 130 or so repertoires. Most TCR sequences were observed very rarely across donors, whereas some public TCRs were present in many individuals. A later analysis found that TCRs clustered in the first cohort also tended to co-occur in the 130 or so validation repertoires, with approximately 95% of cluster scores above 0. In vitro tests confirmed that a few of the cytomegalovirus-associated TCR beta chains recognize cytomegalovirus antigens. The authors suggested that the approach could potentially be extended to other disease states and immunological phenotypes. The study listed approximately 150 TCR beta chains as associated with cytomegalovirus. In both the original and validation cohorts, the classifier was reported to diagnose cytomegalovirus status with high specificity and sensitivity.

The library was obtained by the immunoSEQ multiplex PCR assay. Regarding the original processing steps: A statistical classification framework was built for diagnosing cytomegalovirus status from the catalog of TCR beta chain sequences. What TCRdb holds here is the immuneACCESS table cut down to in-frame rearrangements. Part of the clones is not present; checked against another copy, under half of the missing clones reflect an unresolved V gene, and the others are unexplained. V, J and clone size reflect that table, while D and trimming were determined from the DNA. This sample holds 120,000 to 150,000 clones; about 91% were observed only once. The ten largest clones capture under 5% of the sample. V ends up 4 bases short and J 3 bases short, with an unmatched junction base count of 5. Counted from cysteine to phenylalanine, this CDR3 has 13 amino acids. Only the CDR3 part of the read is kept: 39 bases, read in frame from the first base. CDR1 and CDR2, per the germline V gene, are SQVTM and ANQGSEA.

Donors formed part of the validation cohort, which comprised 120 subjects and was distinct from the first cohort of roughly 600 subjects. Rearrangement joined TRBV29-1 to TRBJ2-5; 7 junctional bases match TRBD2. The material sequenced was PBMCs. The sequence derives from a man between 18 and 35 years old in good health and CMV-seropositive. The bases are TGCAGCGTTGCCCCGGGAGGTAAAGAGACCCAGTACTTC. This translates into CSVAPGGKETQYF.